The table lists the clone carrying this TCR beta chain with a count of one. Its specificity is unknown. The sample comes from a study of cytomegalovirus exposure and HLA in healthy donors. The ends were cut back, 8 bases at V and 11 bases at J, with 15 bases in the middle. The CDR3 totals 10 residues. Germline values: CDR1 GTSNPN, CDR2 SVGIG (reference sequence). Study-level results: A few of the chains that were CMV-associated were confirmed in vitro to be specific for CMV antigens. In the roughly 130 validation repertoires, a later analysis found that first-cohort TCR clusters tended to co-occur. Overall, roughly 160 TCR beta chains were annotated as cytomegalovirus-associated.

The repertoire was sequenced with immunoSEQ multiplex PCR; TCRdb's copy has only in-frame clones and lacks some. The sample lists about 280,000 clones; more than 75% were seen once. This rearrangement joins TRBV30 to TRBJ1-1; perhaps TRBD1 as D (5 bases). This clonotype was obtained from a woman aged 18-29 years in good health and CMV-seronegative. Sequencing was carried out using PBMCs. CDR3 sequence (DNA): TGTGCCGGAGGGGTTACGCAGGCTTTCTTT. It yields the protein CAGGVTQAFF.